This TCR beta chain was recovered during a study of blood T cells in healthy people across ages. Primed by a sample-barcoded 5' primer and a J-beta primer mix, a second PCR proceeded for 7 to 11 cycles. A template-switch adaptor that had 12 random nucleotides put a tag on each cDNA molecule. TCRdb called the 5' RACE reads again in MiXCR, with one record for every CDR3 protein. The sample contains about 1.4 million distinct CDR3 sequences, roughly 59% of which appear only once. The CDR3 extends over 16 amino acids. Between the trimmed V and J ends, which lost 5 bases and 0 bases, there was a span of 14 bases. CDR1 and CDR2 from the germline V gene are LGHDT and YNNKEL (reference sequence).

The clonotype was recovered from a man aged 18 to 35 in good health. The rearrangement joins TRBV3-1 to TRBJ2-1; D might be TRBD1 or TRBD2, each matching 5 bases. Material: blood. CDR3 DNA: TGTGCCAGCAGCAAGGGGAAAGGGAGCTCCTACAATGAGCAGTTCTTC. This translates into CASSKGKGSSYNEQFF.